The rows below give T cell receptor beta chains drawn from one sample of a study of T cell responses to AZD1222 COVID-19 vaccine. The data were produced by immunoSEQ multiplex PCR, yet TCRdb's version contains in-frame clones alone and is incomplete. The table lists tens of thousands of clones, around three quarters of them singletons. The sequences come from peripheral blood, collected 28 days after the second AZD1222 dose. The receptor source for this set is an adult who received the AZD1222 COVID-19 vaccine. Both conserved end residues are part of each CDR3. D genes are given only for firm matches. Rows may omit the clone size; those that give it use once, few, many or a size class.

TRBV27	.	TRBJ1-6	.	CASSRTSTNSPLHF	TGTGCCAGCAGCCGGACAAGTACCAATTCACCCCTCCACTTT
TRBV21-1	.	TRBJ2-3	.	CASSPRIAPDTQYF	TGTGCCAGCAGCCCCCGAATTGCACCAGATACGCAGTATTTT
TRBV5-4	.	TRBJ2-3	.	CASEGTDTQYF	TGTGCCAGCGAGGGTACAGATACGCAGTATTTT
TRBV5-1	.	TRBJ1-4	.	CASSSARDSNEKLFF	TGCGCCAGCAGCTCGGCACGAGACAGTAATGAAAAACTGTTTTTT
TRBV3-1/TRBV3-2	.	TRBJ1-5	.	CASSQRRGGLLHF	TGTGCCAGCAGCCAAAGGAGGGGGGGATTGTTGCATTTT
TRBV2	TRBD1	TRBJ1-1	.	CASSGKDRVYEAFF	TGTGCCAGCAGTGGAAAGGACAGGGTGTACGAAGCTTTCTTT
TRBV6-2/TRBV6-3	.	TRBJ2-7	.	CASSLFRESSYEQYF	TGTGCCAGCAGTCTCTTCCGGGAGAGCTCCTACGAGCAGTACTTC
TRBV6-2/TRBV6-3	.	TRBJ1-2	.	CASSLRAGNLHGYTF	TGTGCCAGCAGTTTACGGGCAGGGAACCTCCATGGCTACACCTTC
TRBV2	.	TRBJ1-1	.	CASIQTNTEAFF	TGTGCCAGCATACAGACGAACACTGAAGCTTTCTTT
TRBV7-2	TRBD2	TRBJ2-2	once	CATTGLAGNTGELFF	TGTGCCACCACGGGTCTAGCGGGTAACACCGGGGAGCTGTTTTTT